The sequence of this T cell receptor beta chain was determined in a study of T cells in Graves' hyperthyroidism and ophthalmopathy. V lost 4 bases to trimming and J lost 5 bases; unmatched junction nucleotides: 11. The germline V gene encodes CDR1 LGHNA and CDR2 YNFKEQ. This CDR3 is built from 16 residues. Using RNA transcripts as the source, TCR beta CDR3 regions were amplified. HTBI primers were employed in a first-round RT-PCR of the TCR CDR3. TCRdb re-called the multiplex PCR reads through MiXCR, storing one row per CDR3 protein. Among about 200,000 distinct CDR3 sequences listed, about 16% were seen once.

J is TRBJ2-5 and V is TRBV4-2; 9 bases agree with TRBD1. This clonotype originated in a man between 40 and 49 years old with Graves' hyperthyroidism. Input material: blood. The CDR3 DNA sequence: TGTGCCAGCAGCCGAGATGGGAGGACAGGGGAGGAGACCCAGTACTTC. Translation gives CASSRDGRTGEETQYF.